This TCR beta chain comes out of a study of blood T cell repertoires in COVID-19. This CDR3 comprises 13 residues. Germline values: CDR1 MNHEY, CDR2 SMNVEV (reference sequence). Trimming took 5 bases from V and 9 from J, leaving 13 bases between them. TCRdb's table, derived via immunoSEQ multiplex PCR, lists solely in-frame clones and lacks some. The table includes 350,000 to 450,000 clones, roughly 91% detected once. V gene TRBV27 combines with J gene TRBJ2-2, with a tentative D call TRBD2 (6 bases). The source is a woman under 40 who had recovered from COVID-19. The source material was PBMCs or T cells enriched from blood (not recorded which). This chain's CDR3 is CASSPGGVRELFF. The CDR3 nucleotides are TGTGCCAGCAGTCCCGGGGGAGTACGGGAGCTGTTTTTT.